Below are 18 T cell receptor beta chains sequenced from a single sample in a study of cytomegalovirus exposure and HLA in healthy donors (TCRdb year 2017). Libraries were built with the immunoSEQ multiplex PCR assay. A mixture of 60 forward primers for TCR Vbeta segments and 13 reverse primers for TCR Jbeta segments was used in the multiplex PCR. The source is immuneACCESS, and TCRdb retained only in-frame sequences with V and J called. Part of the clones is not carried over; for the studies checked, unresolved V genes explain less than half of this, and the remainder is unexplained. The sample's own table lists about 88,000 clones. The ten top clones hold 5% to 6.5% of the sample. Sequenced sample: PBMCs. These receptors originate from a girl aged 10 to 17 in good health and CMV-seropositive.

The V gene is TRBV23-1, the J gene TRBJ1-4; the match to TRBD1 covers 8 bases. TRBV23-1 is an ORF for which the function is uncertain. V shed 2 bases and J 3 bases; nucleotides not matched to a gene: 5. The CDR3 loop spans 16 amino acids. CDR3 bases: TGCGCCAGCAGTCAAATACCGGGACAGGCTAATGAAAAACTGTTTTTT. As protein: CASSQIPGQANEKLFF.

The rearrangement joins TRBV4-3 to TRBJ2-7, with 10 positions matching TRBD1. There are 16 residues in the CDR3. V shed 3 bases and J 3 bases; nucleotides not matched to a gene: 8. Looked up from germline, CDR1 is LGHNA and CDR2 is YSLEER. CDR3 sequence (DNA): TGCGCCAGCAGCCAGGACGGACAGGGGGAAATCTACGAGCAGTACTTC. It is translated as CASSQDGQGEIYEQYF.

Of note for this clone: One end of the junction varies from germline; a read error may be responsible. The genes are TRBV7-2 and TRBJ1-1; tentative D call: TRBD1 (6 bases). The CDR3 extends over 14 amino acids. Germline values: CDR1 SGHTA, CDR2 FQGNSA. The CDR3 protein is CASSPQGSDTEDFF. CDR3 sequence (DNA): TGTGCCAGCAGCCCACAGGGTTCCGACACTGAAGATTTCTTT.

V is TRBV18 and J is TRBJ2-7; TRBD1 aligns across 9 bases. V was pared by 2 bases and J by 3 bases, with 8 bases of the junction left unmatched. CDR1 and CDR2 from the germline V gene are KGHSH and LQKENI. This CDR3 contains 16 residues. The CDR3 loop reads CASSPTSGTGRYEQYF. The CDR3 DNA is TGTGCCAGCTCACCAACAAGCGGGACAGGGCGCTACGAGCAGTACTTC.

The chain couples TRBV5-4 to TRBJ1-2, with D hard to call. V was cut by 4 bases and J by 3 bases, with 13 bases left in between. Germline V CDR1 and CDR2: SGHNT, YYREEE (reference sequence). The CDR3 is 14 amino acids. For the CDR3, the DNA is TGTGCCAGCAGCCCCCTTCCCGGGGACTATGGCTACACCTTC. Protein product: CASSPLPGDYGYTF. Full variable domain (missing parts from reference TRBV5-4 and TRBJ1-2): ETGVTQSPTHLIKTRGQQVTLRCSSQSGHNTVSWYQQALGQGPQFIFQYYREEENGRGNFPPRFSGLQFPNYSSELNVNALELDDSALYLCASSPLPGDYGYTFGSGTRLTVV.

This chain joins TRBV27 and TRBJ1-4; D may be TRBD1 (5 bases). Per the germline V gene, CDR1 is MNHEY and CDR2 is SMNVEV (reference sequence). The CDR3 consists of 14 residues. V was pared by 6 bases and J by 4 bases, with 12 bases between. The CDR3 sequence: CASSAWGDNEKLFF. The CDR3 region has the DNA TGTGCCAGCAGCGCATGGGGGGATAATGAAAAACTGTTTTTT.

Comments on this clone: The junction and the germline gene differ at one end; a read error may be behind it. V is TRBV5-1 and J is TRBJ2-7, with D uncertain. The germline V gene encodes CDR1 SGHRS and CDR2 YFSETQ. This CDR3 is 11 amino acids long. CDR3 in amino acids: CARSLETRQYF. Written as DNA, the CDR3 is TGCGCCAGAAGCTTGGAAACACGGCAGTACTTC.

The chain carries TRBV5-1 and TRBJ1-4, with TRBD1 matching over 10 bases. Germline trimming cut 1 base from V and 8 bases from J; bases unmatched to any gene: 8. Germline CDR1 SGHRS, CDR2 YFSETQ. This CDR3 comprises 16 residues. The CDR3 DNA reads TGCGCCAGCAGCTTGTCTTCGGGACAGGGGTCCGAAAAACTGTTTTTT. Protein: CASSLSSGQGSEKLFF.

The rearrangement links TRBV18 to TRBJ1-2, with D possibly matching TRBD1 (5 bases). The V end was cut by 3 bases, the J end by 1 base, with 9 bases between. This CDR3 comprises 14 residues. CDR1 is KGHSH, CDR2 LQKENI, per germline. The CDR3 here is CASSPAQDNYGYTF. Written as DNA, the CDR3 is TGTGCCAGCTCACCGGCACAGGATAACTATGGCTACACCTTC. Using reference TRBV18 and TRBJ1-2 for the parts outside the CDR3, the full variable domain is NAGVMQNPRHLVRRRGQEARLRCSPMKGHSHVYWYRQLPEEGLKFMVYLQKENIIDESGMPKERFSAEFPKEGPSILRIQQVVRGDSAAYFCASSPAQDNYGYTFGSGTRLTVV.

This chain uses TRBV6-1 with TRBJ2-1; 10 bases map to TRBD2. The CDR3 is 13 residues long. V shed 3 bases, J shed 15 bases, and the junction held 8 bases outside the gene matches. Germline CDR1 MNHNS, CDR2 SASEGT. CDR3 sequence reads: CASSDSAGGPGFF. In DNA, the CDR3 is TGTGCCAGCAGTGACTCAGCGGGGGGGCCCGGGTTCTTC.

This sequence joins TRBV30 and TRBJ1-4, with 8 bases matching TRBD1. This CDR3 has 12 amino acids. Germline CDR1 GTSNPN, CDR2 SVGIG (reference sequence). V lost 3 bases to trimming and J lost 8 bases; unmatched junction nucleotides: 2. Here the CDR3 reads CAWRQGDEKLFF. DNA for the CDR3: TGTGCCTGGAGACAGGGGGACGAAAAACTGTTTTTT.

This chain links TRBV4-3 with TRBJ1-1, with TRBD1 matching over 7 bases. Germline CDR1 is LGHNA and CDR2 is YSLEER. There are 15 residues in the CDR3. The V segment lost 0 bases and the J segment 4 bases; nucleotides outside the gene matches: 5. This CDR3 is CASSQDLQGGTEAFF. CDR3 DNA sequence: TGCGCCAGCAGCCAAGATCTGCAGGGGGGCACTGAAGCTTTCTTT.

The chain has TRBV2 and TRBJ2-3; 11 bases fit TRBD2. J was trimmed by 0 bases and V by 8 bases; bases with no gene match: 7. This CDR3 has 16 residues. The germline CDR1 and CDR2 sequences are SNHLY and FYNNEI. The CDR3 nucleotides are TGTGCCAGCGGCCAACTAGCGGGGGCTAGCACAGATACGCAGTATTTT. This translates into CASGQLAGASTDTQYF.

The V call is TRBV13, the J call TRBJ2-2; D is possibly TRBD2 (5 bases). V was trimmed by 0 bases and J by 0 bases, leaving 14 bases between them. This CDR3 is built from 18 residues. Germline loops: CDR1 PRHDT, CDR2 FYEKMQ (reference sequence). CDR3 sequence (DNA): TGTGCCAGCAGCTTAGGCCCTTTGGGAGACGCGAACACCGGGGAGCTGTTTTTT. This gives the protein CASSLGPLGDANTGELFF.

The V call is TRBV4-2, the J call TRBJ2-7; D ambiguous. Deletions cut 0 bases from V and 2 bases from J, with 5 bases between. Germline V gene data show CDR1 as LGHNA and CDR2 as YNFKEQ. This CDR3 spans 13 amino acids. CDR3 coding DNA: TGTGCCAGCAGCCAAGACCGAGCCTACGAGCAGTACTTC. This translates into CASSQDRAYEQYF.

V and J are TRBV5-1 and TRBJ2-1; TRBD1 aligns across 10 bases. The length of the CDR3 is 15 residues. V was pared by 4 bases and J by 8 bases, with 9 bases of the junction left unmatched. Germline CDR1 is SGHRS and CDR2 is YFSETQ. CDR3 sequence: CASSRGQGLVDEQFF. CDR3 bases: TGCGCCAGCAGCCGGGGACAGGGGTTGGTCGATGAGCAGTTCTTC.

V and J are TRBV7-9 and TRBJ1-2, with D tentatively TRBD1 (6 bases). V was shortened by 0 bases and J by 0 bases, with 8 bases between the two germline ends. CDR3 length equals 15 residues. CDR1 and CDR2 from the germline V gene are SEHNR and FQNEAQ (reference sequence). CDR3 in amino acids: CASSLAQGTNYGYTF. The CDR3 coding sequence is TGTGCCAGCAGCTTAGCCCAGGGGACTAACTATGGCTACACCTTC. The full variable domain, in which reference TRBV7-9 and TRBJ1-2 provide the parts outside the CDR3, is DTGVSQNPRHKITKRGQNVTFRCDPISEHNRLYWYRQTLGQGPEFLTYFQNEAQLEKSRLLSDRFSAERPKGSFSTLEIQRTEQGDSAMYLCASSLAQGTNYGYTFGSGTRLTVV.

The genes are TRBV10-3 and TRBJ1-2; 9 bases are a match to TRBD1. Looked up from germline, CDR1 is ENHRY and CDR2 is SYGVKD. The CDR3 spans 14 residues. The V and J ends lost 6 bases and 3 bases, in that order; junction bases with no gene match: 5. The CDR3, as DNA: TGTGCCATCAGGGGGGACAGGGACGACTATGGCTACACCTTC. Translating it yields CAIRGDRDDYGYTF.